This TCR beta chain was observed in a study of T-cell reconstitution after alpha-beta-depleted transplantation in children. There are 13 residues in the CDR3. Germline loops: CDR1 SGHDN, CDR2 FVKESK. V was clipped by 0 bases and J by 4 bases, with 5 bases between them. During its preparation, the TCRbeta library received unique molecular identifiers. From the PCR reads, TCRdb called clonotypes with MiXCR, one entry per CDR3 protein. Of around 71,000 distinct CDR3 sequences detected, just under 7.5% appear once; the ten largest clones hold around 2.4%. This clonotype appeared a few times. This receptor was obtained from a human donor who donated a stem cell graft to a child with acute lymphoblastic leukemia. This sample comprised PBMCs from the stem cell graft donor, obtained from the stem cell graft. The chain carries TRBV14 and TRBJ2-3, with D hard to call. DNA of the CDR3: TGTGCCAGCAGCCAAGAGATCGCAGATACGCAGTATTTT. It codes for CASSQEIADTQYF.